The 14 T cell receptor beta chains given below trace back to one sample, sequenced in a study of T cells in Graves' hyperthyroidism and ophthalmopathy. Using RNA transcripts as the source, TCR beta CDR3 regions were amplified. The study used the HTBI primer set for a first-round RT-PCR of the TCR CDR3. A single record per CDR3 protein comes from TCRdb applying MiXCR to the multiplex PCR reads. This sample has over 250,000 distinct CDR3 sequences, with less than 30% found just once. The specimen was blood. These receptors were collected from a man aged 35 to 55 with Graves' hyperthyroidism that later progressed to Graves' ophthalmopathy.

This clonotype was seen many times. This chain links TRBV28 with TRBJ2-7; 12 bases fit TRBD1. CDR1 is MDHEN and CDR2 is SYDVKM in the germline V gene. Losses at the gene ends were 10 bases for V and 6 bases for J; bases not matched to a gene: 7. The CDR3 runs 13 residues. The CDR3 DNA reads as TGTGCCACCCGGGACAGGGGGCTCCGCGAGCAGTACTTC. Its protein is CATRDRGLREQYF.

This clonotype appeared many times. The chain links TRBV20-1 to TRBJ2-7, with 8 bases matching TRBD1. The germline V gene has CDR1 DFQATT and CDR2 SNEGSKA (reference sequence). V gave up 6 bases and J gave up 7 bases; unmatched junction bases: 11. The CDR3 spans 13 residues. CDR3 sequence: CSARTTGGGEQYF. The CDR3 bases are TGCAGTGCCAGAACTACAGGGGGAGGTGAGCAGTACTTC.

This clonotype showed up many times. The chain joins TRBV7-9 to TRBJ1-2; the D is unclear. The germline V gene has CDR1 SEHNR and CDR2 FQNEAQ (reference sequence). V was clipped by 5 bases and J by 6 bases, with 16 bases between them. This CDR3 has 14 amino acids. CDR3 nucleotides: TGTGCCAGCAGCATCGACCAGGCGTACGATGGCTACACCTTC. It translates to CASSIDQAYDGYTF.

J is TRBJ1-2 and V is TRBV6-5; maybe TRBD1 (6 bases). V was clipped by 4 bases and J by 4 bases, with 19 bases between them. The germline V gene has CDR1 MNHEY and CDR2 SVGAGI. This CDR3 region has 16 residues. The CDR3 DNA sequence: TGTGCCAGCAGTTGGGGGCCTTCGACGGGACCCTATGGCTACACCTTC. Its protein is CASSWGPSTGPYGYTF.

The chain joins TRBV12-3 or TRBV12-4 to TRBJ2-5; possible D gene TRBD2, 8 bases. The CDR3 spans 15 residues. Trimming left V 4 bases short and J 5 bases short, with 17 bases between. The CDR3 coding sequence is TGTGCCAGCAGTTCAGGACAGGCTAGCGGGGAGACCCAGTACTTC. This gives the protein CASSSGQASGETQYF.

This chain links TRBV28 with TRBJ1-2; TRBD1 might be the D (5 bases). Germline values: CDR1 MDHEN, CDR2 SYDVKM. The CDR3 is 14 amino acids. V lost 3 bases and J 5 bases, leaving 13 bases between the germline ends. CDR3 coding DNA: TGTGCCAGCAGTTTCGGGGCAACAAGTTATGGCTACACCTTC. Protein product: CASSFGATSYGYTF.

This clonotype was seen a few times. This chain uses TRBV6-2 or TRBV6-3 with TRBJ2-7; D remains unclear. V was pared by 2 bases and J by 4 bases, with 6 bases between. The CDR3 loop spans 12 amino acids. CDR1 MNHEY and CDR2 SVGEGT come from the germline V gene. The CDR3 sequence is CASSYGNYEQYF. In nucleotides, the CDR3 is TGTGCCAGCAGTTACGGAAATTACGAGCAGTACTTC.

This clonotype was observed a handful of times. The chain carries TRBV12-3 or TRBV12-4 and TRBJ2-5; D unclear. The CDR3 runs 13 residues. Deletions cut 3 bases from V and 5 bases from J, with 10 bases between. The CDR3 bases are TGTGCCAGCAGTTTGAGTTGGGTGGAGACCCAGTACTTC. Its protein product is CASSLSWVETQYF.

The sample holds many counts of this clonotype. The rearrangement links TRBV30 to TRBJ2-4, with 8 positions matching TRBD2. Germline lookup yields CDR1 GTSNPN and CDR2 SVGIG (reference sequence). The V segment lost 5 bases and the J segment 5 bases; nucleotides outside the gene matches: 5. This CDR3 comprises 13 residues. As DNA, the CDR3 is TGTGCCTGGGGTCGGGAGGGGGAAAACATTCAGTACTTC. Translating it yields CAWGREGENIQYF.

In its sample, this clonotype was seen many times. This chain uses TRBV5-1 with TRBJ1-2, with 7 positions matching TRBD1. Germline V gives CDR1 SGHRS, CDR2 YFSETQ. This CDR3 has 14 amino acids. J lost 4 bases, V lost 3 bases, and 6 bases had no gene match. The CDR3 region is CASSSDRFSYGYTF. CDR3 coding DNA: TGCGCCAGCAGCTCGGACAGGTTCAGCTATGGCTACACCTTC.

This clonotype occurred many times. J is TRBJ2-5 and V is TRBV6-2 or TRBV6-3, with 9 nucleotides matching TRBD1. The ends lost 8 bases at V and 5 bases at J; junction bases unmatched: 6. The V gene's germline CDR1 is MNHEY and CDR2 SVGEGT. The CDR3 is made up of 13 amino acids. CDR3 nucleotide sequence: TGTGCCAGCTACACAGGGGGCGCGGAGACCCAGTACTTC. Its translation: CASYTGGAETQYF.

This clonotype has a count of ten or more. The rearrangement joins TRBV28 to TRBJ2-7; no reliable D call. From germline, CDR1 is MDHEN and CDR2 SYDVKM. The germline V and J ends were trimmed by 7 bases and 2 bases, with 15 bases remaining between them. The length of the CDR3 is 14 residues. CDR3 DNA: TGTGCCAGCAAAGAAACCGTAATAACCTACGAGCAGTACTTC. Translation: CASKETVITYEQYF. Based on the CDR3 plus reference TRBV28 and TRBJ2-7, the full variable domain is DVKVTQSSRYLVKRTGEKVFLECVQDMDHENMFWYRQDPGLGLRLIYFSYDVKMKEKGDIPEGYSVSREKKERFSLILESASTNQTSMYLCASKETVITYEQYFGPGTRLTVT.

This clonotype appeared many times. The genes are TRBV6-1 and TRBJ2-5, with D unclear. Germline CDR1 is MNHNS and CDR2 is SASEGT. The CDR3 is 14 amino acids. Trimming removed 3 bases from V and 4 bases from J, with 12 bases in between. In DNA, the CDR3 is TGTGCCAGCAGTGAGCCTCGAAGGGTAGAGACCCAGTACTTC. It specifies CASSEPRRVETQYF.

V is TRBV6-1 and J is TRBJ1-2; D is possibly TRBD1 (5 bases). The CDR3 loop spans 14 amino acids. Trimming removed 4 bases at V and 0 bases at J, with 9 bases between. Per germline, CDR1 MNHNS and CDR2 SASEGT. Written as DNA, the CDR3 is TGTGCCAGCAGTGGAAGGGGACCTAACTATGGCTACACCTTC. Translating it yields CASSGRGPNYGYTF.